The 4 T cell receptor beta chains in this list originate from one sample, sequenced in a study of cytomegalovirus exposure and HLA in healthy donors. With 60 Vbeta and 13 Jbeta primers, the PCR was carried out. This table comes from immunoSEQ multiplex PCR, and its TCRdb copy is limited to in-frame clones, with some not included. This repertoire shows about 190,000 clones, approximately 85% found once; its top ten account for about 1.7%. The sequenced material came from PBMCs. These TCRs come from a man between 18 and 29 years old in good health and CMV-seronegative.

This clone was counted a few times. In nucleotides, the CDR3 is TGTGCCAGCGCCGAGGGGGCAACTAATGAAAAACTGTTTTTT. Encoded protein: CASAEGATNEKLFF. The genes are TRBV18 and TRBJ1-4; D may be TRBD1 (6 bases). From germline, CDR1 is KGHSH and CDR2 LQKENI. CDR3 length: 14 residues. V gave up 8 bases and J gave up 0 bases, with 10 bases separating them.

V usage is TRBV6-7 and J usage is TRBJ1-3; the D gene is possibly TRBD1 (5 bases). TRBV6-7 is classed as an ORF, of uncertain function. Between the trimmed V and J ends, which lost 8 bases and 1 base, there was a span of 12 bases. This CDR3 has 14 amino acids. In DNA form, the CDR3 reads TGTGCCAGCGGGAACGGGGGTTCTGGAAACACCATATATTTT. Translation: CASGNGGSGNTIYF.

The V gene is TRBV28, the J gene TRBJ1-1; D gene unclear. CDR3 length equals 13 residues. The V gene lost 5 bases and the J gene lost 4 bases, with 11 bases spanning the gap. Germline CDR1 is MDHEN and CDR2 is SYDVKM. CDR3 loop: CASSPGSLTEAFF. DNA for the CDR3: TGTGCCAGCAGTCCGGGAAGCCTCACTGAAGCTTTCTTT.

The rearrangement links TRBV10-3 to TRBJ2-3, with 14 bases matching TRBD2. Germline values: CDR1 ENHRY, CDR2 SYGVKD. V shed 10 bases and J 4 bases; nucleotides not matched to a gene: 7. The CDR3 loop spans 15 amino acids. The CDR3 region has the DNA TGTGCCAGCCAACGGGGACTAGCGGGAGCAGATACGCAGTATTTT. It encodes CASQRGLAGADTQYF.